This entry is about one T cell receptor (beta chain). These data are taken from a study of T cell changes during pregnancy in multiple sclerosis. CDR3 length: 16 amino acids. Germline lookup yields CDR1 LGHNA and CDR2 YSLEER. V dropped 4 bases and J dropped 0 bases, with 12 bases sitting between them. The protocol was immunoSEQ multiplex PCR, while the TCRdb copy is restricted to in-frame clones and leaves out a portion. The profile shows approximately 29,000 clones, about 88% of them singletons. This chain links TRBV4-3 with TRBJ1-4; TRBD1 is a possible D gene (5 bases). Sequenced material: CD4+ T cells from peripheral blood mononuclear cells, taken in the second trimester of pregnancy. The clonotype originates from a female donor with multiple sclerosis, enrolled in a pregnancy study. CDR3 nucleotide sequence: TGCGCCAGCAGCCCCTTGCGGGGGGCAACTAATGAAAAACTGTTTTTT. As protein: CASSPLRGATNEKLFF.